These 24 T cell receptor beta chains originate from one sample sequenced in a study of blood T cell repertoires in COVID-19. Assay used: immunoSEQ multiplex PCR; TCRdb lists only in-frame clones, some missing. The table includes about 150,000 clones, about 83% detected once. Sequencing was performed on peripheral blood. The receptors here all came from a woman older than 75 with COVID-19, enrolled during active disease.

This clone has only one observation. CDR3: CASSLGRAGTPNRMDTQYF. The CDR3 DNA follows: TGCGCCAGCAGCTTGGGGCGGGCGGGAACTCCTAATAGGATGGATACGCAGTATTTT. This rearrangement joins TRBV5-1 to TRBJ2-3, with D maybe TRBD2 (6 bases). Trimming shortened V by 0 bases and J by 6 bases, and 26 bases separated the two germline ends. CDR3 length: 19 residues. Per germline, CDR1 SGHRS and CDR2 YFSETQ. The full variable domain, with the rest looked up from reference TRBV5-1 and TRBJ2-3, is KAGVTQTPRYLIKTRGQQVTLSCSPISGHRSVSWYQQTPGQGLQFLFEYFSETQRNKGNFPGRFSGRQFSNSRSEMNVSTLELGDSALYLCASSLGRAGTPNRMDTQYFGPGTRLTVL.

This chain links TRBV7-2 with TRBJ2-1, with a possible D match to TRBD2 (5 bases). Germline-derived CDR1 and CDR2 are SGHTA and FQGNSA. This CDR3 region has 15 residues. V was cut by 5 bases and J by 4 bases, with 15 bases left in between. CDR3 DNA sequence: TGTGCCAGCAGCAAACCCCCGCTAGCTTACAATGAGCAGTTCTTC. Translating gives CASSKPPLAYNEQFF.

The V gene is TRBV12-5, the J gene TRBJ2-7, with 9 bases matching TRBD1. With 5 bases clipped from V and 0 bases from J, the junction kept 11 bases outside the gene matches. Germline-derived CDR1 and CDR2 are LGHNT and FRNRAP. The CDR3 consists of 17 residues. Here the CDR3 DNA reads TGTGCTAGTGGTCTCTCCCCGACAGGGGGTCTCTCCTACGAGCAGTACTTC. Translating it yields CASGLSPTGGLSYEQYF.

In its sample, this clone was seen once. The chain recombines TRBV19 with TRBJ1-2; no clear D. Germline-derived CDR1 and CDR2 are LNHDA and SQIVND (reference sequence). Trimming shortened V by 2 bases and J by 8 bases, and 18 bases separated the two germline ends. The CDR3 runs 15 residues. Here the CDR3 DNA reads TGTGCCAGTAGTATAAAATCGGCCGGGGTAAGGGGCTACACCTTC. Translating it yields CASSIKSAGVRGYTF.

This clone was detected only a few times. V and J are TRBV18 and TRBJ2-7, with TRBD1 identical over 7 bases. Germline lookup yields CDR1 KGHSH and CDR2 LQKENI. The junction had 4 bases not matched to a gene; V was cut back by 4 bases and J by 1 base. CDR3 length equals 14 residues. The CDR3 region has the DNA TGTGCCAGCTCACGACCGGGACAGTCCTACGAGCAGTACTTC. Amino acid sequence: CASSRPGQSYEQYF.

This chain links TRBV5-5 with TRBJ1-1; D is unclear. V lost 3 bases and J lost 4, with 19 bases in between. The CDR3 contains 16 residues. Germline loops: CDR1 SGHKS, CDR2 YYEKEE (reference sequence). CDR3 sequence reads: CASSYRPSTRGTEAFF. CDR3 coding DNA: TGTGCCAGCAGCTACCGACCTTCGACGCGAGGCACTGAAGCTTTCTTT.

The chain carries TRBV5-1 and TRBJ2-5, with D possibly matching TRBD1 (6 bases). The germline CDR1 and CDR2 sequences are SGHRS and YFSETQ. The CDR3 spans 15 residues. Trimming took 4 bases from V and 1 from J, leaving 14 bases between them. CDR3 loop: CASSTMDSSQETQYF. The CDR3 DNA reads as TGCGCCAGCAGCACAATGGACAGTTCCCAAGAGACCCAGTACTTC.

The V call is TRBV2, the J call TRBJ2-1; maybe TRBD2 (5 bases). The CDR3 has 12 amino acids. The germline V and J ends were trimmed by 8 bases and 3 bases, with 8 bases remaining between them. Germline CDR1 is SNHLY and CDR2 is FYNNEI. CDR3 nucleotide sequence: TGTGCCAGCCGGGAATTCTACAATGAGCAGTTCTTC. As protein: CASREFYNEQFF. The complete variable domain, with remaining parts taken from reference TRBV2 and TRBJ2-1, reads EPEVTQTPSHQVTQMGQEVILRCVPISNHLYFYWYRQILGQKVEFLVSFYNNEISEKSEIFDDQFSVERPDGSNFTLKIRSTKLEDSAMYFCASREFYNEQFFGPGTRLTVL.

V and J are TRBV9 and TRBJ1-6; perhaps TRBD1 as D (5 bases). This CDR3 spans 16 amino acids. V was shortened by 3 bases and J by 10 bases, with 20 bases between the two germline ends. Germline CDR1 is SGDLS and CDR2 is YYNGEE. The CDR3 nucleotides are TGTGCCAGCAGCGCGAAGGGAGGCAGGGTGGAGTCACCCCTCCACTTT. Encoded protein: CASSAKGGRVESPLHF.

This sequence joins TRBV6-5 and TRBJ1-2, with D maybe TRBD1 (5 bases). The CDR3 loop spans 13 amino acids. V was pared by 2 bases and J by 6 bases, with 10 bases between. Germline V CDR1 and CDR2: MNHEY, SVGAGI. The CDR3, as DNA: TGTGCCAGCAGTTACGTGGGGGAGGATGGCTACACCTTC. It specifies CASSYVGEDGYTF.

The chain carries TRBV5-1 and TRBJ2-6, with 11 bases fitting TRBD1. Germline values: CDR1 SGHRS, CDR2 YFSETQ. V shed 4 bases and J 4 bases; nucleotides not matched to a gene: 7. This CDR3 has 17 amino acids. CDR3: CASSPGTGGVGANVLTF. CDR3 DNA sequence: TGCGCCAGCAGCCCCGGGACAGGGGGGGTGGGGGCCAACGTCCTGACTTTC.

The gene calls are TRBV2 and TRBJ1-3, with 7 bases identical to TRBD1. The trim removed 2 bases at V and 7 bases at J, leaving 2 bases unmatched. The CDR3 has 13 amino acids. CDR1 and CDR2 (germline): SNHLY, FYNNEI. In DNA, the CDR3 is TGTGCCAGCAGTGAAAGCAGGGGGAACACCATATATTTT. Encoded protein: CASSESRGNTIYF.

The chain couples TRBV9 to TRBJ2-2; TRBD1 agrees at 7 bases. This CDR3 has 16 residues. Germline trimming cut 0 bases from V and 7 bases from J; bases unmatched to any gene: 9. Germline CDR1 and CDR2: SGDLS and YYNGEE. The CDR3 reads CASSVVQGSVGGELFF. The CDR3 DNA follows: TGTGCCAGCAGCGTAGTACAGGGGAGTGTTGGCGGGGAGCTGTTTTTT.

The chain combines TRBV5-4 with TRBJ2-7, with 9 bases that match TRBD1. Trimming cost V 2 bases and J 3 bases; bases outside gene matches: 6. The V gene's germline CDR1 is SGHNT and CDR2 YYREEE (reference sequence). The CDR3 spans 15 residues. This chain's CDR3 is CASSFGTGPYYEQYF. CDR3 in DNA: TGTGCCAGCAGCTTTGGGACAGGGCCCTACTACGAGCAGTACTTC.

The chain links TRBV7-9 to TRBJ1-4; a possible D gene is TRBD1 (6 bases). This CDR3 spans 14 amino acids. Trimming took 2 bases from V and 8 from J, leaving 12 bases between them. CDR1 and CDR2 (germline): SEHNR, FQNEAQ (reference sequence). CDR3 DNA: TGTGCCAGCAGCTTACAGGGGCTAGGGGAAAAACTGTTTTTT. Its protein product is CASSLQGLGEKLFF.

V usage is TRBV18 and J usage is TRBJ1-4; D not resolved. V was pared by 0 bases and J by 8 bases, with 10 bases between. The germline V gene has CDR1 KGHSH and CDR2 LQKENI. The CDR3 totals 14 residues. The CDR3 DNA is TGTGCCAGCTCACCACCGGGTAGGCGGGAAAAACTGTTTTTT. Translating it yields CASSPPGRREKLFF.

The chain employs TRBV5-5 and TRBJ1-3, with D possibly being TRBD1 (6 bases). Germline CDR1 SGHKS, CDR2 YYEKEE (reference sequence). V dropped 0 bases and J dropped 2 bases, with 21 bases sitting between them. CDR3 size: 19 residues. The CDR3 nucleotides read TGTGCCAGCAGCTTGGTGGCAGGGGCCACGCAAAGGGCTGGAAACACCATATATTTT. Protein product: CASSLVAGATQRAGNTIYF.

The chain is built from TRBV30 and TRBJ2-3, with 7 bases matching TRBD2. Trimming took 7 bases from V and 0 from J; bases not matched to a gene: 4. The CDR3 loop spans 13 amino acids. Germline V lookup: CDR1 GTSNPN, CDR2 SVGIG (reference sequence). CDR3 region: CASNSGSTDTQYF. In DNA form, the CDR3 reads TGTGCCTCGAATAGCGGGAGCACAGATACGCAGTATTTT.

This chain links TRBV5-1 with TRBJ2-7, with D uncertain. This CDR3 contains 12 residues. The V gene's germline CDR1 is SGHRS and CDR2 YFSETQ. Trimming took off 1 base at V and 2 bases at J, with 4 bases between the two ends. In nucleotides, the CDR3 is TGCGCCAGCAGCTTGACAGCCTACGAGCAGTACTTC. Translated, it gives CASSLTAYEQYF.

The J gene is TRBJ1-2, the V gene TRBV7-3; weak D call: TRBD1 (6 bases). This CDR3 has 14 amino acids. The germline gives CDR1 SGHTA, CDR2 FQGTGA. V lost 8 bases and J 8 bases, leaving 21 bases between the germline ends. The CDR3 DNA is TGTGCCAGCGTTCAAGGGCCAGGGGAGAGGGGCTACACCTTC. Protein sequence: CASVQGPGERGYTF. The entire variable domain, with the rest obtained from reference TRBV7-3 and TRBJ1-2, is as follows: GAGVSQTPSNKVTEKGKYVELRCDPISGHTALYWYRQSLGQGPEFLIYFQGTGAADDSGLPNDRFFAVRPEGSVSTLKIQRTERGDSAVYLCASVQGPGERGYTFGSGTRLTVV.

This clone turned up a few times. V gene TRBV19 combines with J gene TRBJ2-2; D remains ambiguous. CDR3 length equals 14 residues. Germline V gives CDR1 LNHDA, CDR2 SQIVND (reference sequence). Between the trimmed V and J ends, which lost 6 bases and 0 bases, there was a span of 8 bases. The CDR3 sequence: CASSSIANTGELFF. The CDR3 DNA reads TGTGCCAGTAGCTCTATTGCGAACACCGGGGAGCTGTTTTTT. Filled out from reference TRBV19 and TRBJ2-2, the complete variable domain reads DGGITQSPKYLFRKEGQNVTLSCEQNLNHDAMYWYRQDPGQGLRLIYYSQIVNDFQKGDIAEGYSVSREKKESFPLTVTSAQKNPTAFYLCASSSIANTGELFFGEGSRLTVL.

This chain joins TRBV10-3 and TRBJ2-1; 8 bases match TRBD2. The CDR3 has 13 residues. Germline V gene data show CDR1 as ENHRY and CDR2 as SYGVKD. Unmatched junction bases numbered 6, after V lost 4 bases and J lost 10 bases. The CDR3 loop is CAISAAGGDEQFF. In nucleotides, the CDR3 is TGTGCCATCAGTGCCGCGGGGGGCGACGAGCAGTTCTTC.

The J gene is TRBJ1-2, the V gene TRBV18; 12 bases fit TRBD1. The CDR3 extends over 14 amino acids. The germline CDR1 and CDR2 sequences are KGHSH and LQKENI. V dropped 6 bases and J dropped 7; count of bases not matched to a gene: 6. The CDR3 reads CASSWDRGRSGYTF. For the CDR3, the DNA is TGTGCCAGCTCGTGGGACAGGGGGCGCAGTGGCTACACCTTC.

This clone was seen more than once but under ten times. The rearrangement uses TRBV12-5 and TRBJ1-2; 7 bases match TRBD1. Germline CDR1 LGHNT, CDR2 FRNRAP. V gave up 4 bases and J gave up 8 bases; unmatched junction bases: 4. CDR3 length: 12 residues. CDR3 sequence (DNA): TGTGCTAGTGGTTCTCAGGGGGAAGGCTACACCTTC. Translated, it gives CASGSQGEGYTF.